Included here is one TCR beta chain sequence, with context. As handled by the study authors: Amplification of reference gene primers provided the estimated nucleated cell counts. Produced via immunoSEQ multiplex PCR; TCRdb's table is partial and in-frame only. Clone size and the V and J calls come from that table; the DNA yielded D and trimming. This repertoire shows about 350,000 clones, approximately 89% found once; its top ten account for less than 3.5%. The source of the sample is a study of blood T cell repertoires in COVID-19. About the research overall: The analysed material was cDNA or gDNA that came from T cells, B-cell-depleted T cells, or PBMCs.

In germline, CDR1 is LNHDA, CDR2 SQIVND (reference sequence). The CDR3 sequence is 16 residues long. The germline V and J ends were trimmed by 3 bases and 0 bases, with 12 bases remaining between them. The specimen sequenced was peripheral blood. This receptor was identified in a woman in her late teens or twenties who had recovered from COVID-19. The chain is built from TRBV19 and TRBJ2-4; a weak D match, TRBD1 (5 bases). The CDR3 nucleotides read TGTGCCAGTAGTATTTGGCAGGGCACAGCCAAAAACATTCAGTACTTC. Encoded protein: CASSIWQGTAKNIQYF.